Following are 10 T cell receptor beta chains from one sample sequenced in a study of T cells in tumors after PD-1 blockade. TCRdb's table, derived via immunoSEQ multiplex PCR, lists solely in-frame clones and lacks some. The sample includes 1,500 to 2,000 clones, less than 80% of them seen just once. Time point meaning: second of two pre-therapy site-matched biopsies roughly two months apart. Sequencing used tumor tissue, obtained before anti-PD-1 treatment. These receptors came from a human donor with basal cell carcinoma.

The V and J genes are TRBV29-1 and TRBJ1-1, with TRBD1 as a possible D gene (5 bases). CDR3 length equals 14 residues. Germline CDR1 SQVTM, CDR2 ANQGSEA. The V end was cut by 3 bases, the J end by 1 base, with 12 bases between. The CDR3 DNA reads TGCAGCGTTGATAAGGGGCTGGCGAACACTGAAGCTTTCTTT. Residues: CSVDKGLANTEAFF.

The gene calls are TRBV7-8 and TRBJ2-1; TRBD1 agrees at 8 bases. Looked up from germline, CDR1 is SGHVS and CDR2 is FQNEAQ. With 5 bases clipped from V and 4 bases from J, the junction kept 1 base outside the gene matches. The CDR3 spans 13 residues. CDR3 sequence reads: CASSRDRYNEQFF. CDR3 DNA sequence: TGTGCCAGCAGCCGGGACAGGTACAATGAGCAGTTCTTC.

The chain recombines TRBV19 with TRBJ1-4, with D possibly matching TRBD1 (6 bases). Germline CDR1 reads LNHDA; CDR2 reads SQIVND (reference sequence). The CDR3 covers 13 residues. Trimming stripped 7 bases from V and 8 bases from J, with 14 bases between. CDR3 loop: CASMGRGGEKLFF. The CDR3 nucleotides are TGTGCCAGTATGGGCAGGGGAGGCGAAAAACTGTTTTTT.

This clone appeared a few times. V and J are TRBV7-9 and TRBJ2-1, with D perhaps matching TRBD1 or TRBD2 (6 bases each). V was cut by 5 bases and J by 4 bases, with 15 bases left in between. The CDR3 length is 15 residues. Germline loops: CDR1 SEHNR, CDR2 FQNEAQ (reference sequence). DNA of the CDR3: TGTGCCAGCAGCCAGGGGACTGCTCATTACAATGAGCAGTTCTTC. Protein product: CASSQGTAHYNEQFF.

Note on this clone: A read error may account for a junction end that differs from germline. The chain employs TRBV27 and TRBJ1-1, with no clear D. Germline V gene sequence: CDR1 MNHEY, CDR2 SMNVEV (reference sequence). This CDR3 spans 11 amino acids. The CDR3 spells CASTGYTETFF. CDR3 in DNA: TGTGCCAGTACTGGGTACACTGAAACTTTCTTT.

The chain employs TRBV6-2 or TRBV6-3 and TRBJ2-5, with D unclear. V lost 4 bases, J lost 2 bases, and 11 bases lay in between. Germline CDR1 and CDR2: MNHEY and SVGEGT. The CDR3 spans 14 residues. CDR3 in DNA: TGTGCCAGCAGTTCCGGACGGATTCAAGAGACCCAGTACTTC. This codes for CASSSGRIQETQYF.

This chain connects TRBV15 to TRBJ1-5; TRBD1 aligns across 8 bases. CDR1 is LNHNV and CDR2 is YYDKDF in the germline V gene (reference sequence). This CDR3 has 15 amino acids. Trimming at V came to 0 bases and at J to 5 bases, leaving 3 bases not matched to a gene. The CDR3 DNA follows: TGTGCCACCAGCAGAGACAGGGGGCTGGATCAGCCCCAGCATTTT. Protein sequence: CATSRDRGLDQPQHF.

This clone was observed once. The rearrangement links TRBV2 to TRBJ2-3, with D perhaps assigned TRBD1 or TRBD2 (5 bases each). Trimming removed 5 bases from V and 4 bases from J, with 16 bases in between. The CDR3 runs 15 residues. The V gene's germline CDR1 is SNHLY and CDR2 FYNNEI. In nucleotides, the CDR3 is TGTGCCAGCAGTAGAGGACTGGGACGCCCAGATACGCAGTATTTT. Its translation is CASSRGLGRPDTQYF.

The V and J genes are TRBV6-6 and TRBJ2-3, with D hard to call. V shed 0 bases and J shed 2 bases, with 9 bases lying between them. The CDR3 totals 15 residues. CDR1 and CDR2 from the germline V gene are MNHNY and SVGAGI (reference sequence). CDR3 nucleotides: TGTGCCAGCAGTTACTCGTTGGACCCCACAGATACGCAGTATTTT. It translates to CASSYSLDPTDTQYF.

The chain links TRBV7-2 to TRBJ2-7, with a weak D call TRBD1 (5 bases). Between the trimmed V and J ends, which lost 8 bases and 2 bases, there was a span of 13 bases. The CDR3 sequence is 13 residues long. CDR1 and CDR2 (germline): SGHTA, FQGNSA. The DNA of the CDR3 is TGTGCCAGCCGCCAGGGCGGTACCTACGAGCAGTACTTC. This translates into CASRQGGTYEQYF.